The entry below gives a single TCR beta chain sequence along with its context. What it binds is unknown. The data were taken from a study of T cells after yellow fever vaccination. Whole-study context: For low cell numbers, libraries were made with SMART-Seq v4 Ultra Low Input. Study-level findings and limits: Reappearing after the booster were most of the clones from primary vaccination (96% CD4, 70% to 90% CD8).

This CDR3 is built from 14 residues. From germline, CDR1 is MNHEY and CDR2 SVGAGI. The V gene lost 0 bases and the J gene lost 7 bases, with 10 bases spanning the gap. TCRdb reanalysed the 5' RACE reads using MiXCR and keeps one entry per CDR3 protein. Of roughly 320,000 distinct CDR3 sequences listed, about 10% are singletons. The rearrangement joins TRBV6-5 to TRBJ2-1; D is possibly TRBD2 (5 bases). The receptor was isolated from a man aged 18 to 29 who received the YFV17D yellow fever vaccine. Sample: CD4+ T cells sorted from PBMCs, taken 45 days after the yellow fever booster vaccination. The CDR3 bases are TGTGCCAGCAGTTACTCTGACGCGGGTAATGAGCAGTTCTTC. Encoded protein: CASSYSDAGNEQFF.